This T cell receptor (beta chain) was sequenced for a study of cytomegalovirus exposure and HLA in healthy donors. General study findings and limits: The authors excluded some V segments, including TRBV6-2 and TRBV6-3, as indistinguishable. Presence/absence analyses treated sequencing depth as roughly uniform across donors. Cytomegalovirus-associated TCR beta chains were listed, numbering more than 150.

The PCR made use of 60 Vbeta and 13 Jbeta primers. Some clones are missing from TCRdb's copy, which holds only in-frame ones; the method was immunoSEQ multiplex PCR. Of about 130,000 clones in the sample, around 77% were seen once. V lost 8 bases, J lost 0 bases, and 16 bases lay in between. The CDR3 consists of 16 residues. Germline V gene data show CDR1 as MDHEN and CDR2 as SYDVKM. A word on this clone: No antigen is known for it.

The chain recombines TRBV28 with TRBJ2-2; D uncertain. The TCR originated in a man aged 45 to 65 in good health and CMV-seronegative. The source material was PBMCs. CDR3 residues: CASFPLQPANTGELFF. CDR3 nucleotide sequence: TGTGCCAGCTTCCCCCTACAGCCCGCGAACACCGGGGAGCTGTTTTTT.